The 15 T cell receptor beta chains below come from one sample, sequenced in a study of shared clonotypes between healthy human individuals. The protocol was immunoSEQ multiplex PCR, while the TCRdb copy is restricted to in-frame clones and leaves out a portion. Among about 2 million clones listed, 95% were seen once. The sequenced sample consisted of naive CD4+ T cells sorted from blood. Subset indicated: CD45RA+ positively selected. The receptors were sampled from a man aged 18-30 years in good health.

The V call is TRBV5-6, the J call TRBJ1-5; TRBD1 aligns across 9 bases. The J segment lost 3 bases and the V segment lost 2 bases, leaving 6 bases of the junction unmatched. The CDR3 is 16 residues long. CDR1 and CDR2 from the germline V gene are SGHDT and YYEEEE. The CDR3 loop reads CASSFRGQGNNQPQHF. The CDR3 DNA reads TGTGCCAGCAGCTTTAGGGGACAGGGTAACAATCAGCCCCAGCATTTT.

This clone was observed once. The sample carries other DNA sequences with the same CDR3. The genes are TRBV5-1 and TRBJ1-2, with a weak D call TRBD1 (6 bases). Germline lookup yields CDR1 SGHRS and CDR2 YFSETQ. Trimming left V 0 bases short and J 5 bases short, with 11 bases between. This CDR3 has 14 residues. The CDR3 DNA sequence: TGCGCCAGCAGCTTGGAGGGACAAGGTTATGGCTACACCTTC. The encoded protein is CASSLEGQGYGYTF. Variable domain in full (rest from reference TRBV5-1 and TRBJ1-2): KAGVTQTPRYLIKTRGQQVTLSCSPISGHRSVSWYQQTPGQGLQFLFEYFSETQRNKGNFPGRFSGRQFSNSRSEMNVSTLELGDSALYLCASSLEGQGYGYTFGSGTRLTVV.

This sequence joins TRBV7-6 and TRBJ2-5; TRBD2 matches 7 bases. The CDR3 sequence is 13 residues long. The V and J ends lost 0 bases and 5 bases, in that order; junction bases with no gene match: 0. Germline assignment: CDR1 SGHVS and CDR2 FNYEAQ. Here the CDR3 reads CASSLATSETQYF. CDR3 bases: TGTGCCAGCAGCTTAGCGACTAGCGAGACCCAGTACTTC.

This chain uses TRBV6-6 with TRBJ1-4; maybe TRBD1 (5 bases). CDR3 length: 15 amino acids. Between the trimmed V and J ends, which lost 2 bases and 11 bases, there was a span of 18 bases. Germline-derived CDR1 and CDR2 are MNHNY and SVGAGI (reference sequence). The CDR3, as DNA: TGTGCCAGCAGTTACGAGGCAGGGACCCTGGGGAAACTGTTTTTT. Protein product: CASSYEAGTLGKLFF.

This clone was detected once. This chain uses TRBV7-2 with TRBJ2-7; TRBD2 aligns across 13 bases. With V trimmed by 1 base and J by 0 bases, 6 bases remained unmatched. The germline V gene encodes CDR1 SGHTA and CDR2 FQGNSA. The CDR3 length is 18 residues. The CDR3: CASSLVSGLAGISYEQYF. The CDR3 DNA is TGTGCCAGCAGCTTAGTCTCGGGACTAGCGGGGATCTCCTACGAGCAGTACTTC.

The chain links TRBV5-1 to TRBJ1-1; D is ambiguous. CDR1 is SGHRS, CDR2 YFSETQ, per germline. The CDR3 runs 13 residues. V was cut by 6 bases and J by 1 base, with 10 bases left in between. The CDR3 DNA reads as TGCGCCAGCAAGGCAGAGCGGAACACTGAAGCTTTCTTT. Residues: CASKAERNTEAFF.

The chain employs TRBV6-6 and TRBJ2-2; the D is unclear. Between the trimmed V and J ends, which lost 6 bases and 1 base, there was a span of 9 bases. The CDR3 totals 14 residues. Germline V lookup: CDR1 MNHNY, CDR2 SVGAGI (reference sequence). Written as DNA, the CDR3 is TGTGCCAGCAGCCTACTCCAGAACACCGGGGAGCTGTTTTTT. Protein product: CASSLLQNTGELFF.

Here the CDR3 reads CASARLAGVGETQYF. In DNA form, the CDR3 reads TGCGCCAGCGCCCGACTAGCGGGGGTTGGAGAGACCCAGTACTTC. V and J are TRBV4-1 and TRBJ2-5, with 12 nucleotides matching TRBD2. Germline V lookup: CDR1 MGHRA, CDR2 YSYEKL. The V and J ends lost 8 bases and 4 bases, in that order; junction bases with no gene match: 8. The CDR3 is 15 amino acids.

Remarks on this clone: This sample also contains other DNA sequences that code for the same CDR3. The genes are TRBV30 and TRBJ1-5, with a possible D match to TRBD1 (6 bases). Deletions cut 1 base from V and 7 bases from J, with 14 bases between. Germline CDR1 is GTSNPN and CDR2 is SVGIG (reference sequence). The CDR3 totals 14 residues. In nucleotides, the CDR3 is TGTGCCTGGAGTGAGGGAGGGGGGAGCCAGCCCCAGCATTTT. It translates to CAWSEGGGSQPQHF.

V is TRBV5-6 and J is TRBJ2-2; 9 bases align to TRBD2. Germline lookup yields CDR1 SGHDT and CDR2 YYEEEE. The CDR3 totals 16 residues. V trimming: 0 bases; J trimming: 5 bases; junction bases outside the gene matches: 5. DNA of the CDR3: TGTGCCAGCAGCTTGGTGGGACTAGCAGGGACCGGGGAGCTGTTTTTT. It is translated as CASSLVGLAGTGELFF. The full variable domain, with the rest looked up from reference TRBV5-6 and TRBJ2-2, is DAGVTQSPTHLIKTRGQQVTLRCSPKSGHDTVSWYQQALGQGPQFIFQYYEEEERQRGNFPDRFSGHQFPNYSSELNVNALLLGDSALYLCASSLVGLAGTGELFFGEGSRLTVL.

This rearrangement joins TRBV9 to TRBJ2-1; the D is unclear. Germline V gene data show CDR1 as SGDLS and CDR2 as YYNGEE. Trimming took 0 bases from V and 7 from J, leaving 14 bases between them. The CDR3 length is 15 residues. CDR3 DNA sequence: TGTGCCAGCAGCGTAGGAGATTCATGGGGAAATGAGCAGTTCTTC. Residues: CASSVGDSWGNEQFF.

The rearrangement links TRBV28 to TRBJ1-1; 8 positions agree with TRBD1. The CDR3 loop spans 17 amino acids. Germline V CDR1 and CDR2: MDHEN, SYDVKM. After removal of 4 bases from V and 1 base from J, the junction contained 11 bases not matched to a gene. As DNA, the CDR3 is TGTGCCAGCAGTTCAGTGGCACAGGGGGGTTCGAACACTGAAGCTTTCTTT. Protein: CASSSVAQGGSNTEAFF.

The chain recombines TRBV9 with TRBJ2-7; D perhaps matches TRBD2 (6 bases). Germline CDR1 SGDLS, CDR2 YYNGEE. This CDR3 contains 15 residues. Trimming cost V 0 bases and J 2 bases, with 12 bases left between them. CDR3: CASSVGGVGAYEQYF. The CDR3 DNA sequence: TGTGCCAGCAGCGTAGGCGGGGTGGGAGCCTACGAGCAGTACTTC. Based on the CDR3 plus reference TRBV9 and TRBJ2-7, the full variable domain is DSGVTQTPKHLITATGQRVTLRCSPRSGDLSVYWYQQSLDQGLQFLIQYYNGEERAKGNILERFSAQQFPDLHSELNLSSLELGDSALYFCASSVGGVGAYEQYFGPGTRLTVT.

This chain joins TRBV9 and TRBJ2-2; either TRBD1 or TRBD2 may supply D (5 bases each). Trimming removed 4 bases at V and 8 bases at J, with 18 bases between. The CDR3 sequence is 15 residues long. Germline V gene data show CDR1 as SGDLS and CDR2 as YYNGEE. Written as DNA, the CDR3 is TGTGCCAGCAGCCAAGGGACGGAGGTTACGGGGGAGCTGTTTTTT. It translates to CASSQGTEVTGELFF.

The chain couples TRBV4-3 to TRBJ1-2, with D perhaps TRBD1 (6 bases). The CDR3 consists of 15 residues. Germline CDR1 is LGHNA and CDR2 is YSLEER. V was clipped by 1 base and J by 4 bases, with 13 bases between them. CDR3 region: CASSQGSTGTYGYTF. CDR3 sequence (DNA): TGCGCCAGCAGCCAAGGGTCAACAGGGACCTATGGCTACACCTTC.